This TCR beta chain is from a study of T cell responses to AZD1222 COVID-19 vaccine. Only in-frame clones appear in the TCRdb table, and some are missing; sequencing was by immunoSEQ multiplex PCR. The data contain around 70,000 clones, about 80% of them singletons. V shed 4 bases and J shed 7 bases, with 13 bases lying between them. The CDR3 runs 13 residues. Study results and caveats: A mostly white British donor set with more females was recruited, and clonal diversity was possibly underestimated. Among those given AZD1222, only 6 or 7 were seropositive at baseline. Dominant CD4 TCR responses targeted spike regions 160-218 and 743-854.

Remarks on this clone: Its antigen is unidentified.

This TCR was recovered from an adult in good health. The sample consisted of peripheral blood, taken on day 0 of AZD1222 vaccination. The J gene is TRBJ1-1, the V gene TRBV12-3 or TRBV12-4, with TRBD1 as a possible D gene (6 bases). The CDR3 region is CASSSFEQGEAFF. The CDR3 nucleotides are TGTGCCAGCAGTTCTTTCGAACAGGGTGAAGCTTTCTTT.